This T cell receptor (beta chain) was recovered during a study of blood T cell repertoires in COVID-19 (TCRdb year 2020). Study-level background: Collaborator samples came from the United States, Italy and Spain and covered acute and convalescent phases of COVID-19. HLA class I and class II types, where available, came from metadata supplied by the sample provider rather than from assay-based typing. The prospective study material was composed of cDNA or gDNA derived from T cells, B-cell-depleted T cells, or PBMCs. The repertoires were made available in a free public database intended to serve as a resource for research on the immune response to SARS-CoV-2. The dataset comprised deeply sampled blood TCRbeta repertoires from subjects exposed to, actively infected with, or recovered from COVID-19. A de-identified subject ID, COVID-19 status, age in years and sex were almost always included in the sample metadata. The samples were drawn from the first 160 participants of the ongoing ImmuneRACE study and from under 1,500 subjects provided by 6 global collaborators. General conclusions and limits of the study: Clinical and demographic metadata were provided uncurated, with the amount varying by source and participant.

The immunoSEQ Assay, a bias-controlled multiplex PCR, was used to amplify TCRbeta CDR3 regions from genomic DNA. Under the source paper's analysis protocol: Within the assay, amplification of reference gene primers was used to estimate how many nucleated cells each sample contained. To quantify the absolute abundance of each unique TCRbeta CDR3 rearrangement, sequence reads were collapsed and filtered. For each sample, productive Simpson clonality was calculated as the square root of Simpson's diversity index over productive rearrangements. Sourced from immuneACCESS, this table was stored by TCRdb with only in-frame sequences that have V and J called. A share of the clones is absent; for the studies checked, an unresolved V gene accounts for under half, and the remainder has no known explanation. V and J calls and clone size are as listed in that table; D and trimming were resolved from the DNA. The sample table records some 280,000 clones; roughly 90% of these occur just once. The top ten clonotypes cover less than 1% of the sample.

A second Seattle source provided samples from volunteer blood donors who had recovered from COVID-19. Each collaborating institution followed its own protocols to collect whole blood in K2EDTA tubes. For TCRbeta analysis, collaborators shipped samples in one of three forms: frozen whole blood, isolated PBMCs, or DNA extracted from either of those sample types. Remarks on this clone: Its recognized antigen is unknown. No much larger clonotype is one base removed from it; base qualities were not supplied.

The source material was peripheral blood. The source of this sequence is a woman aged 40 to 50 who had recovered from COVID-19.

The CDR3 protein sequence reads: CSVGPGLAGGDTQYF. Read as DNA, the sequence is TGCAGCGTGGGGCCGGGACTAGCGGGTGGAGATACGCAGTATTTT. The chain joins TRBV29-1 to TRBJ2-3, with 12 bases in between that match TRBD2. The germline V gene supplies CDR1 SQVTM and CDR2 ANQGSEA. Trimming accounts for 6 bases at V and 5 bases at J, while the number of junction bases matched to no gene is 9. The cysteine opens and the phenylalanine closes a CDR3 of 15 amino acids. Only CDR3 DNA remains: 45 bases, in frame from the first base.